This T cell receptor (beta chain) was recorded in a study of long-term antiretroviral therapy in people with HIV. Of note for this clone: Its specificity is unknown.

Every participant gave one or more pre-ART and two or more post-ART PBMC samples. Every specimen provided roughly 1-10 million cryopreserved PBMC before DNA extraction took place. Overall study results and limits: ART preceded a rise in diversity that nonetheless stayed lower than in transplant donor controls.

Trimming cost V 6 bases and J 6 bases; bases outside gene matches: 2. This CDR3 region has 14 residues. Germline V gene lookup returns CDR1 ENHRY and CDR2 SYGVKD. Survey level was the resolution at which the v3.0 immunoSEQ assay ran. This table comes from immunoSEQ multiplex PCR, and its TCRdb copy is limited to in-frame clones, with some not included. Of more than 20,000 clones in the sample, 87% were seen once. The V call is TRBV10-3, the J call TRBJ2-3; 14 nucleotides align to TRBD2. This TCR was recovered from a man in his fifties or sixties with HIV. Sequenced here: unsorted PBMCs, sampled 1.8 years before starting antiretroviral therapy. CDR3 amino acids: CAIRTSGRADTQYF. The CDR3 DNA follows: TGTGCCATCAGGACTAGCGGGAGGGCGGATACGCAGTATTTT.